The 11 T cell receptor beta chains below all came from one sample that was sequenced in a study of T cell changes during pregnancy in multiple sclerosis. Sequenced by immunoSEQ multiplex PCR; TCRdb stores in-frame clones only, minus some. The sample carries about 87,000 clones, just under 95% recorded once. The sample in question was peripheral blood, obtained in the third trimester of pregnancy. These receptors all stem from a female donor in good health, enrolled as a control in a pregnancy study.

The chain carries TRBV10-3 and TRBJ1-1, with 8 bases that match TRBD1. There are 12 residues in the CDR3. Germline CDR1 ENHRY, CDR2 SYGVKD. J was trimmed by 4 bases and V by 10 bases; bases with no gene match: 5. In DNA, the CDR3 is TGTGCCACGGACAGGGACGGCACTGAAGCTTTCTTT. Translated: CATDRDGTEAFF.

This chain joins TRBV27 and TRBJ1-2; 7 nucleotides align to TRBD1. With 2 bases clipped from V and 0 bases from J, the junction kept 6 bases outside the gene matches. CDR1 is MNHEY, CDR2 SMNVEV, per germline (reference sequence). CDR3 size: 16 residues. This chain's CDR3 is CASSLRGTATNYGYTF. The CDR3 region has the DNA TGTGCCAGCAGTTTACGGGGGACAGCCACTAACTATGGCTACACCTTC.

V is TRBV28 and J is TRBJ2-3; the D gene is possibly TRBD1 (6 bases). This CDR3 region has 16 residues. Trimming took off 6 bases at V and 6 bases at J, with 22 bases between the two ends. Germline values: CDR1 MDHEN, CDR2 SYDVKM. This chain's CDR3 is CASRTEQGIEKDTQYF. In DNA, the CDR3 is TGTGCCAGCAGGACGGAACAGGGAATCGAGAAGGATACGCAGTATTTT.

This chain connects TRBV7-2 to TRBJ2-2, with 7 bases fitting TRBD2. The germline CDR1 and CDR2 sequences are SGHTA and FQGNSA. After removal of 4 bases from V and 5 bases from J, the junction contained 10 bases not matched to a gene. CDR3 length: 16 amino acids. The CDR3 DNA is TGTGCCAGCAGCTCCGCCGGGACTATTCAAACCGGGGAGCTGTTTTTT. Amino acids: CASSSAGTIQTGELFF.

This rearrangement joins TRBV11-2 to TRBJ1-3; no clear D. The V end was cut by 2 bases, the J end by 6 bases, with 14 bases between. The germline V gene has CDR1 SGHAT and CDR2 FQNNGV. The length of the CDR3 is 15 residues. CDR3 in amino acids: CASSLNNSPLNTIYF. Here the CDR3 DNA reads TGTGCCAGCAGCTTAAATAACAGTCCTTTAAACACCATATATTTT.

The chain recombines TRBV19 with TRBJ1-5; D uncertain. V was clipped by 5 bases and J by 8 bases, with 10 bases between them. Germline values: CDR1 LNHDA, CDR2 SQIVND (reference sequence). This CDR3 comprises 12 residues. The CDR3 here is CASSSYLKPQHF. The CDR3, as DNA: TGTGCCAGTAGTTCTTATTTAAAGCCCCAGCATTTT.

This sequence joins TRBV27 and TRBJ2-7; TRBD2 matches 7 bases. Germline lookup yields CDR1 MNHEY and CDR2 SMNVEV (reference sequence). J gave up 3 bases and V 5 bases, and 19 bases lay outside the gene matches. The CDR3 is 18 residues long. In DNA, the CDR3 is TGTGCCAGCAGTCCGGATCACACGACTAGCTCGGTGGGCTACGAGCAGTACTTC. Amino acids: CASSPDHTTSSVGYEQYF.

The rearrangement uses TRBV4-1 and TRBJ2-7; tentatively, D is TRBD1 (5 bases). The CDR3 runs to 14 residues. Germline lookup yields CDR1 MGHRA and CDR2 YSYEKL. V was trimmed by 0 bases and J by 11 bases, leaving 17 bases between them. The CDR3, as DNA: TGCGCCAGCAGCCAAGAAGCGTTAAGGGGTTCAAAGTACTTC. Translated: CASSQEALRGSKYF.

The V gene is TRBV6-1, the J gene TRBJ1-2, with unresolved D. CDR1 MNHNS and CDR2 SASEGT come from the germline V gene. The ends were cut back, 3 bases at V and 3 bases at J, with 14 bases in the middle. The CDR3 covers 15 residues. The CDR3 DNA is TGTGCCAGCAGTGATGAGCCCCGCGGCCACTATGGCTACACCTTC. Translated, it gives CASSDEPRGHYGYTF.

This clone was seen a single time. This chain uses TRBV2 with TRBJ2-3; 9 nucleotides align to TRBD2. The CDR3 runs to 17 residues. Germline assignment: CDR1 SNHLY and CDR2 FYNNEI. V shed 1 base, J shed 4 bases, and the junction held 9 bases outside the gene matches. The CDR3 DNA sequence: TGTGCCAGCAGTGAAGAAATTAGGACTAGCGACCCAGATACGCAGTATTTT. Its translation is CASSEEIRTSDPDTQYF.

The genes are TRBV15 and TRBJ2-5; 8 nucleotides align to TRBD2. Germline-derived CDR1 and CDR2 are LNHNV and YYDKDF (reference sequence). The CDR3 runs 16 residues. The V segment lost 1 base and the J segment 9 bases; nucleotides outside the gene matches: 13. CDR3 nucleotides: TGTGCCACCAGCAGAGCTCGGGGGGGCGGGAGCGTGGCCCAGTACTTC. The encoded protein is CATSRARGGGSVAQYF. Filled out from reference TRBV15 and TRBJ2-5, the complete variable domain reads DAMVIQNPRYQVTQFGKPVTLSCSQTLNHNVMYWYQQKSSQAPKLLFHYYDKDFNNEADTPDNFQSRRPNTSFCFLDIRSPGLGDTAMYLCATSRARGGGSVAQYFGPGTRLLVL.